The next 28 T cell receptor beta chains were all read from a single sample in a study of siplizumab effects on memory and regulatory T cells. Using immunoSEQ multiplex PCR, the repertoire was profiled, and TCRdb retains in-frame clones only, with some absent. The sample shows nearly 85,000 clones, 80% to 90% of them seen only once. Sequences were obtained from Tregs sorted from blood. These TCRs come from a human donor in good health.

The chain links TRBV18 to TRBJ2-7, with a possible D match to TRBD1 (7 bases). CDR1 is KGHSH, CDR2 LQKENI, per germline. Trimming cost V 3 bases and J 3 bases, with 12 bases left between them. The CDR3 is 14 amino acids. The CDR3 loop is CASSPQGGGYEQYF. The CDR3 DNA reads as TGTGCCAGCTCACCTCAGGGGGGCGGCTACGAGCAGTACTTC.

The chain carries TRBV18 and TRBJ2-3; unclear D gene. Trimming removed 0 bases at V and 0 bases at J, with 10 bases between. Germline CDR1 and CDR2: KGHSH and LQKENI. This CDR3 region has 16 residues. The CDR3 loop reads CASSPPNPTSTDTQYF. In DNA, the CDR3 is TGTGCCAGCTCACCACCCAACCCCACTAGCACAGATACGCAGTATTTT.

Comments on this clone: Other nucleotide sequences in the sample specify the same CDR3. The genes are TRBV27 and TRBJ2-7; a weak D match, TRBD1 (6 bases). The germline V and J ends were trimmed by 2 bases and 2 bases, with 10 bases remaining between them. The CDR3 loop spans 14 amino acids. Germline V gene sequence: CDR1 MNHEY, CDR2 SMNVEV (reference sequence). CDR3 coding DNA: TGTGCCAGCAGTTTAGGGCAGGGGCCCTACGAGCAGTACTTC. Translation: CASSLGQGPYEQYF.

The DNA for the CDR3 is TGTGCCTCCGGCGGGACTTTGAACACTGAAGCTTTCTTT. Amino acids: CASGGTLNTEAFF. V is TRBV19 and J is TRBJ1-1; D is perhaps TRBD1 (5 bases). The CDR3 runs to 13 residues. Germline-derived CDR1 and CDR2 are LNHDA and SQIVND (reference sequence). V shed 11 bases and J shed 0 bases, with 13 bases lying between them.

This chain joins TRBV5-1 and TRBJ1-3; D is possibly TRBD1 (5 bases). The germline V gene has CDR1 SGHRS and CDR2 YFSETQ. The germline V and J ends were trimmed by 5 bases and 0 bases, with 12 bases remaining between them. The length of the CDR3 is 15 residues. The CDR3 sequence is CASSYAGSSGNTIYF. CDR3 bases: TGCGCCAGCAGTTACGCAGGGAGCTCTGGAAACACCATATATTTT.

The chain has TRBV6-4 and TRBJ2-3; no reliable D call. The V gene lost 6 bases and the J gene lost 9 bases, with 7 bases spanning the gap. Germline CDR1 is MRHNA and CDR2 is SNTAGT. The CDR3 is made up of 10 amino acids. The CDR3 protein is CASRGPTQYF. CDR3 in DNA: TGTGCCAGCAGGGGTCCGACGCAGTATTTT.

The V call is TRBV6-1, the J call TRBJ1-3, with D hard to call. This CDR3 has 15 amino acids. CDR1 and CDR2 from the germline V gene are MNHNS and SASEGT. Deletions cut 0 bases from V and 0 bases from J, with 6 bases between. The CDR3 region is CASSEAAFSGNTIYF. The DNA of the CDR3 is TGTGCCAGCAGTGAAGCAGCCTTCTCTGGAAACACCATATATTTT.

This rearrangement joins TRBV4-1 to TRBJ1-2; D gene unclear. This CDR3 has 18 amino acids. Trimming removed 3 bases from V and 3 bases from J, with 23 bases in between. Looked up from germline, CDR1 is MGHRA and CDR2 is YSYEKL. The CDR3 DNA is TGCGCCAGCAGCCATGCCAAGTCATCGGCGAGTGGGGACTATGGCTACACCTTC. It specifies CASSHAKSSASGDYGYTF.

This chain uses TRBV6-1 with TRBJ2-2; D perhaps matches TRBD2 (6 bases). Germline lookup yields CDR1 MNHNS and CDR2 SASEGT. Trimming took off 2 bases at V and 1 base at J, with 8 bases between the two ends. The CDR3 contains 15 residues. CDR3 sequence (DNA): TGTGCCAGCAGTGAATCGCGGGGGAACACCGGGGAGCTGTTTTTT. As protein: CASSESRGNTGELFF.

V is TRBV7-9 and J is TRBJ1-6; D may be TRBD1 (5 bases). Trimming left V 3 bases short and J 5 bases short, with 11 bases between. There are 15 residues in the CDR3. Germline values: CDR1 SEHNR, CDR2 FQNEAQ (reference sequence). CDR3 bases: TGTGCCAGCAGCTTGCAGGGAATTGATAATTCACCCCTCCACTTT. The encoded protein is CASSLQGIDNSPLHF.

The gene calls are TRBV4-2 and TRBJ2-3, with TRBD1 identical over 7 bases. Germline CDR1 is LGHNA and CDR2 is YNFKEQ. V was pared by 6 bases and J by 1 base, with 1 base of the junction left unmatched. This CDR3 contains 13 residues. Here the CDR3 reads CASRGTGTDTQYF. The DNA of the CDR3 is TGTGCCAGCAGGGGGACAGGCACAGATACGCAGTATTTT.

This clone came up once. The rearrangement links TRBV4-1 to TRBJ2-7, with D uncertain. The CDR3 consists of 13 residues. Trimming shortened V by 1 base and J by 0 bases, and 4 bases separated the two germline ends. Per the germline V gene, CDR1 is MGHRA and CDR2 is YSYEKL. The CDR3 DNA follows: TGCGCCAGCAGCCAAGGGGCCTCCTACGAGCAGTACTTC. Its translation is CASSQGASYEQYF.

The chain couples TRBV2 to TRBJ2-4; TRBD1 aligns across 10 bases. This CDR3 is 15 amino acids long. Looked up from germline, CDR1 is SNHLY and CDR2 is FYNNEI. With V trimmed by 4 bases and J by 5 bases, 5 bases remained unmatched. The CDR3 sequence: CASSGGTGVQNIQYF. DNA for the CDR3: TGTGCCAGCAGTGGGGGGACAGGGGTGCAAAACATTCAGTACTTC. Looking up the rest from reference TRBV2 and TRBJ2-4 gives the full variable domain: EPEVTQTPSHQVTQMGQEVILRCVPISNHLYFYWYRQILGQKVEFLVSFYNNEISEKSEIFDDQFSVERPDGSNFTLKIRSTKLEDSAMYFCASSGGTGVQNIQYFGAGTRLSVL.

The CDR3 protein is CASSLSVSLINSPLHF. The CDR3 DNA reads TGTGCCAGCAGCTTAAGTGTGAGCCTGATAAATTCACCCCTCCACTTT. The V call is TRBV7-2, the J call TRBJ1-6, with D uncertain. Between the trimmed V and J ends, which lost 2 bases and 7 bases, there was a span of 15 bases. This CDR3 region has 16 residues. Germline CDR1 SGHTA, CDR2 FQGNSA.

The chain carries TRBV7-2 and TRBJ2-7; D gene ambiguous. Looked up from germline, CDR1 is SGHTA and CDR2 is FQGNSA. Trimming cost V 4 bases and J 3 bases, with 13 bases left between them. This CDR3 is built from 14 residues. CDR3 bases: TGTGCCAGCAGCTCCCGGCAGCAGTTCTACGAGCAGTACTTC. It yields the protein CASSSRQQFYEQYF.

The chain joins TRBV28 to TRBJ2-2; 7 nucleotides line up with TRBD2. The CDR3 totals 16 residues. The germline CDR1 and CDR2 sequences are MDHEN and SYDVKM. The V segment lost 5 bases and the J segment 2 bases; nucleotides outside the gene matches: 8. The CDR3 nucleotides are TGTGCCAGCAGTCCGGCGCTAGCGGATAACACCGGGGAGCTGTTTTTT. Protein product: CASSPALADNTGELFF.

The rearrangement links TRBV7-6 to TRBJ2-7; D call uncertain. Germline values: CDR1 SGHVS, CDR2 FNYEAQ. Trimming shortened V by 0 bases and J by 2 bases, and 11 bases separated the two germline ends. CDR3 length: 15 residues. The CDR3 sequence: CASSLAGGKTYEQYF. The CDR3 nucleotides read TGTGCCAGCAGCTTAGCGGGTGGCAAAACCTACGAGCAGTACTTC.

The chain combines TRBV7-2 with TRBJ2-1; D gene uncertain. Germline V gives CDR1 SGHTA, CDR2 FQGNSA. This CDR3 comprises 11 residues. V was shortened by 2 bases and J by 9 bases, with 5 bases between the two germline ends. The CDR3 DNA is TGTGCCAGCAGCTTATTTTCTGAGCAGTTCTTC. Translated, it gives CASSLFSEQFF. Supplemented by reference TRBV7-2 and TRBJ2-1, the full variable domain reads GAGVSQSPSNKVTEKGKDVELRCDPISGHTALYWYRQSLGQGLEFLIYFQGNSAPDKSGLPSDRFSAERTGGSVSTLTIQRTQQEDSAVYLCASSLFSEQFFGPGTRLTVL.

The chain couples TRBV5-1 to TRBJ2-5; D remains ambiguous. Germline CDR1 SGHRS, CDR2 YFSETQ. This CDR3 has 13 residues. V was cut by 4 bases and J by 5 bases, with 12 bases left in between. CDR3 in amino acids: CASSVGPGETQYF. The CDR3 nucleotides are TGCGCCAGCAGCGTTGGTCCCGGGGAGACCCAGTACTTC.

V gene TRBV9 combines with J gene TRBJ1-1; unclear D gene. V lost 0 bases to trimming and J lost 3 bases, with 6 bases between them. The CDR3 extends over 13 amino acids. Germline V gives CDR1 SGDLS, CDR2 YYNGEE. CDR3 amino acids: CASSVATHTEAFF. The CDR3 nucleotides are TGTGCCAGCAGCGTAGCTACCCACACTGAAGCTTTCTTT.

DNA for the CDR3: TGCGCCAGCAGCCGCGACAGGGGAGTCGGCGGAAACACCATATATTTT. Its translation: CASSRDRGVGGNTIYF. The gene calls are TRBV5-1 and TRBJ1-3; 8 nucleotides align to TRBD1. CDR3 size: 16 residues. J was trimmed by 4 bases and V by 4 bases; bases with no gene match: 10. Germline V gene sequence: CDR1 SGHRS, CDR2 YFSETQ.

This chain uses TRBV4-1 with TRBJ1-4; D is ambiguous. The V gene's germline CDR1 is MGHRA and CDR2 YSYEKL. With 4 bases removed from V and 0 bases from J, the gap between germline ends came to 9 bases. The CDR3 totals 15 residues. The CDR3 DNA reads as TGCGCCAGCAGCCGGGAGTTTGCAACTAATGAAAAACTGTTTTTT. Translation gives CASSREFATNEKLFF.

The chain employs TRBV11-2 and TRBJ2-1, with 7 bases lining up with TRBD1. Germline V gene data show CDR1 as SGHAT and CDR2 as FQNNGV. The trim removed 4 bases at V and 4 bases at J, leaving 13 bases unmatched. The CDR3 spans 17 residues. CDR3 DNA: TGTGCCAGCAGCTCAAGGGGGCTCAGGACGCAGTACAATGAGCAGTTCTTC. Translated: CASSSRGLRTQYNEQFF.

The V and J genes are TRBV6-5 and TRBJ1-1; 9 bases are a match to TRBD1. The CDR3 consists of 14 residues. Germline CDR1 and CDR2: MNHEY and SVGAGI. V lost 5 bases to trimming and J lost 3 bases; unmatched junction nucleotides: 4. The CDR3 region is CASSLDRGDTEAFF. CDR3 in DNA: TGTGCCAGCAGTCTAGACAGGGGGGACACTGAAGCTTTCTTT.

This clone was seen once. The DNA for the CDR3 is TGCGCCAGCAGCCAAGAAGACAGGGGAGCTTTTGGCTACACCTTC. This translates into CASSQEDRGAFGYTF. The rearrangement uses TRBV4-3 and TRBJ1-2, with TRBD1 matching 8 bases. This CDR3 has 15 residues. Germline CDR1 and CDR2: LGHNA and YSLEER. V shed 0 bases, J shed 7 bases, and the junction held 7 bases outside the gene matches.

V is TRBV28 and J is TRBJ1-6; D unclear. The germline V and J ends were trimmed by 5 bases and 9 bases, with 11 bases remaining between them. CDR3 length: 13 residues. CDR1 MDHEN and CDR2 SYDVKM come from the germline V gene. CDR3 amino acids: CASSGVLGSPLHF. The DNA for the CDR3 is TGTGCCAGCAGTGGGGTTCTAGGTTCACCCCTCCACTTT.

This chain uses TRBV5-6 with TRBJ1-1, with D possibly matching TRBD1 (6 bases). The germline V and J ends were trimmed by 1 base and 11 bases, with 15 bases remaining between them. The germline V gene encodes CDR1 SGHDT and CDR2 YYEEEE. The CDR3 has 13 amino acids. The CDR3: CASSLLPQGWAFF. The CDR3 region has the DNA TGTGCCAGCAGCTTGCTGCCCCAGGGGTGGGCTTTCTTT. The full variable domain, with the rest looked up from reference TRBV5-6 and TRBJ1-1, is DAGVTQSPTHLIKTRGQQVTLRCSPKSGHDTVSWYQQALGQGPQFIFQYYEEEERQRGNFPDRFSGHQFPNYSSELNVNALLLGDSALYLCASSLLPQGWAFFGQGTRLTVV.

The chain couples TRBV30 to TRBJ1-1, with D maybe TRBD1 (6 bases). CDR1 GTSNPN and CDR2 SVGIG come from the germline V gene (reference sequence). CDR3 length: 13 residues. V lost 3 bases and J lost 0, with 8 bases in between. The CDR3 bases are TGTGCCTGGAGCAAGGGGGTGAACACTGAAGCTTTCTTT. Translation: CAWSKGVNTEAFF.